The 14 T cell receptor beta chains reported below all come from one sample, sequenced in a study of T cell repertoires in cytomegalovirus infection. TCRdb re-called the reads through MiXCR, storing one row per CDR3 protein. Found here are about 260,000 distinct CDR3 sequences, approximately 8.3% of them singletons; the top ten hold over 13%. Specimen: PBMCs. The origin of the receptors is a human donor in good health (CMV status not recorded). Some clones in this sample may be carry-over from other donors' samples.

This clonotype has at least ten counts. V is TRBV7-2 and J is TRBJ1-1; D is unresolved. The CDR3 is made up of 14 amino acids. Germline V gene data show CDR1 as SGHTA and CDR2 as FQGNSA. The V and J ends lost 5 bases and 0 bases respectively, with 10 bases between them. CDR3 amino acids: CASSPESMNTEAFF. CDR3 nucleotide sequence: TGTGCCAGCAGCCCAGAGAGCATGAACACTGAAGCTTTCTTT.

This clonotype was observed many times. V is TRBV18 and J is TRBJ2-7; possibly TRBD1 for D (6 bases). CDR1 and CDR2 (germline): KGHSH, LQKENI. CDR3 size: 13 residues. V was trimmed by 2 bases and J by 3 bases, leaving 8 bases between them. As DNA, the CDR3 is TGTGCCAGCTCACCAGGACAGAGCTACGAGCAGTACTTC. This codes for CASSPGQSYEQYF.

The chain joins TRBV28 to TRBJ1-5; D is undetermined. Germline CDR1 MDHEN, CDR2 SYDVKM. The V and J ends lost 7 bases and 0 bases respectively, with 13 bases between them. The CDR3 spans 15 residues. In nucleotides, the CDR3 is TGTGCCAGCATCGTAGGATCCGGTAGCAATCAGCCCCAGCATTTT. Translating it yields CASIVGSGSNQPQHF.

In nucleotides, the CDR3 is TGTGCCATCAGTGGAGGTTTGAACACTGAAGCTTTCTTT. It codes for CAISGGLNTEAFF. The rearrangement joins TRBV10-3 to TRBJ1-1; D remains ambiguous. Trimming took 4 bases from V and 0 from J, leaving 6 bases between them. This CDR3 comprises 13 residues. The V gene's germline CDR1 is ENHRY and CDR2 SYGVKD.

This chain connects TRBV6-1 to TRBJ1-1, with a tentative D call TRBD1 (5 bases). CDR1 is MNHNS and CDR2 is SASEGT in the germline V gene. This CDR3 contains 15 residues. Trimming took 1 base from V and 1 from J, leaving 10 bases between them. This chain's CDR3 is CASSEVAGKNTEAFF. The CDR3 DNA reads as TGTGCCAGCAGTGAAGTGGCAGGGAAGAACACTGAAGCTTTCTTT.

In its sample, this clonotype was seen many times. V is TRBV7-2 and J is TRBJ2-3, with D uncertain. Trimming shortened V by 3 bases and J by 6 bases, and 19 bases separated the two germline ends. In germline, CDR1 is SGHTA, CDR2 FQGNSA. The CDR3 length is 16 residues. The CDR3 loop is CASSFGRSGVGDTQYF. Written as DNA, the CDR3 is TGTGCCAGCAGCTTCGGACGGAGTGGGGTTGGGGATACGCAGTATTTT.

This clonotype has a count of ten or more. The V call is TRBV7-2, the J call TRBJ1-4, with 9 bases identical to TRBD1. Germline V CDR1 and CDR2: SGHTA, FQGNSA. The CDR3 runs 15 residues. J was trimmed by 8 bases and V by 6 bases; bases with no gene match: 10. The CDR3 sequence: CASRGGGTGKEKLFF. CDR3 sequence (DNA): TGTGCCAGCAGGGGCGGGGGGACAGGGAAAGAAAAACTGTTTTTT. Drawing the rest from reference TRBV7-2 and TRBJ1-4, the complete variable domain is GAGVSQSPSNKVTEKGKDVELRCDPISGHTALYWYRQSLGQGLEFLIYFQGNSAPDKSGLPSDRFSAERTGGSVSTLTIQRTQQEDSAVYLCASRGGGTGKEKLFFGSGTQLSVL.

The CDR3 reads CASSPVSRSDEKLFF. CDR3 DNA sequence: TGTGCCAGCTCACCAGTGTCCAGGTCGGACGAAAAACTGTTTTTT. The rearrangement joins TRBV18 to TRBJ1-4; no clear D gene. Germline values: CDR1 KGHSH, CDR2 LQKENI. The CDR3 is 15 amino acids. Trimming removed 2 bases from V and 8 bases from J, with 15 bases in between.

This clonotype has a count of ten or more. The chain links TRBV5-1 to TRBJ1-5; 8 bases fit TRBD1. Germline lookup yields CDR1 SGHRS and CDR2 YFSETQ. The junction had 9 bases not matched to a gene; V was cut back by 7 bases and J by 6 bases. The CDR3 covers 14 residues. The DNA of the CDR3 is TGCGCCAGCGCTCCAGGGGGCGATGGTCAGCCCCAGCATTTT. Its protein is CASAPGGDGQPQHF.

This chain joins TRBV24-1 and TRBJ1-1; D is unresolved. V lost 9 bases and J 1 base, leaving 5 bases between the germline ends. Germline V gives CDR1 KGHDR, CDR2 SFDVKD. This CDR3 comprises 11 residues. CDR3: CATEKNTEAFF. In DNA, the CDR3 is TGTGCCACCGAAAAGAACACTGAAGCTTTCTTT.

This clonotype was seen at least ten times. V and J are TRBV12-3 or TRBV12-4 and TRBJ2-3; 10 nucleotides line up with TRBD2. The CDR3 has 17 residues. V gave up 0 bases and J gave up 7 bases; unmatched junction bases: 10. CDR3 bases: TGTGCCAGCAGTTTAGCGATAACTAGCGGGAACTCGAATACGCAGTATTTT. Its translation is CASSLAITSGNSNTQYF.

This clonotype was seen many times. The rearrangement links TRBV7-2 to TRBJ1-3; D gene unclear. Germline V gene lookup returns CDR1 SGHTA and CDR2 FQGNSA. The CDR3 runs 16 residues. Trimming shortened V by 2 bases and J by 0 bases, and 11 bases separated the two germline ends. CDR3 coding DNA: TGTGCCAGCAGCTTACAACCGGGAGTCTCTGGAAACACCATATATTTT. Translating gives CASSLQPGVSGNTIYF.

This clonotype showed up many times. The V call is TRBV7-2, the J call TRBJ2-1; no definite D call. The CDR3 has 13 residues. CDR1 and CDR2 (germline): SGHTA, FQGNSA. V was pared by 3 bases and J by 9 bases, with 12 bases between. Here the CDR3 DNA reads TGTGCCAGCAGCTTGAGACATCTCGGTGAGCAGTTCTTC. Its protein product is CASSLRHLGEQFF. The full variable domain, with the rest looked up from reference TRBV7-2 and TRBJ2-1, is GAGVSQSPSNKVTEKGKDVELRCDPISGHTALYWYRQSLGQGLEFLIYFQGNSAPDKSGLPSDRFSAERTGGSVSTLTIQRTQQEDSAVYLCASSLRHLGEQFFGPGTRLTVL.

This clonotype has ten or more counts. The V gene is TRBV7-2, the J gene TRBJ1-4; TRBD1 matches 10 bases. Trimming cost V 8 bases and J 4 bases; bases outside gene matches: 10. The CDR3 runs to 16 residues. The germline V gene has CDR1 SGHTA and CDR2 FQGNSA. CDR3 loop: CASGGTGERVNEKLFF. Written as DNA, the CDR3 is TGTGCCAGCGGCGGGACAGGGGAACGGGTTAATGAAAAACTGTTTTTT. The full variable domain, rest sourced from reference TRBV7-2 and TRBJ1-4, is GAGVSQSPSNKVTEKGKDVELRCDPISGHTALYWYRQSLGQGLEFLIYFQGNSAPDKSGLPSDRFSAERTGGSVSTLTIQRTQQEDSAVYLCASGGTGERVNEKLFFGSGTQLSVL.